This T cell receptor beta chain was found in a study of shared clonotypes between healthy human individuals. Notes on this clone: Only one base separates this from a far larger clonotype, so it likely reflects a read error. Distinct nucleotide sequences in the sample also encode this CDR3.

Methods used by the authors: ImmunoSEQ supplied junction-only sequences lacking quality scores, so filtering was different. Method: immunoSEQ multiplex PCR; TCRdb's copy keeps in-frame clones and lacks some. V and J calls and clone size are copied from that table; D and trimming were computed from the DNA. The sample yields 470,000 or so clones, approximately 84% seen once. Germline V lookup: CDR1 ENHRY, CDR2 SYGVKD. The length of the CDR3 is 15 residues. Trimming removed 8 bases from V and 1 base from J, with 14 bases in between. Sequencing used PBMCs. The receptor comes from a woman between 40 and 50 years old in good health. Some clones in this sample may be carry-over from other donors' samples. The chain combines TRBV10-3 with TRBJ2-2; D is possibly TRBD2 (6 bases). CDR3 coding DNA: TGTGCCATCCGCGGGGTAGGACAGAACACCGGGGAGCTGTTTTTT. Protein product: CAIRGVGQNTGELFF.